A single sample gave rise to the 31 T cell receptor beta chains below, sequenced in a study of shared clonotypes between healthy human individuals (TCRdb year 2020). Libraries were made using the immunoSEQ multiplex PCR assay. Entries here come from immuneACCESS through TCRdb and include only in-frame sequences with V and J called. Some clones fail to appear in such tables; in the studies checked, an unresolved V gene covers under half of the shortfall, and the cause of the remainder is unknown. In this sample the table shows around 1.9 million clones, around 93% of which occur a single time. The top ten clonotypes cover less than 2% of the sample. CD8 naive samples were CD45RO-negative cells positively selected for CCR7, giving a CD45RA+CCR7+ population that excluded TemRA cells. Sample: naive CD8+ T cells from PBMCs. Taken with the paper, the label for cell subset or site translates to: CD45RA+CCR7+. All receptors derive from a man younger than 35 in good health. Some clones in this sample may be carry-over from other donors' samples.

V is TRBV6-4 and J is TRBJ2-3, with 10 bases matching TRBD2. Germline V gene sequence: CDR1 MRHNA, CDR2 SNTAGT. Losses at the gene ends were 5 bases for V and 5 bases for J; bases not matched to a gene: 7. This CDR3 has 15 residues. For the CDR3, the DNA is TGTGCCAGCAGTTATCTAGCGGGAGTTGGAGATACGCAGTATTTT. The encoded protein is CASSYLAGVGDTQYF.

The V call is TRBV5-1, the J call TRBJ2-1; tentatively, D is TRBD1 (6 bases). The CDR3 is 11 residues long. Trimming stripped 6 bases from V and 13 bases from J, with 14 bases between. Germline CDR1 and CDR2: SGHRS and YFSETQ. CDR3 loop: CASTQGWGQFF. In DNA form, the CDR3 reads TGCGCCAGCACCCAGGGGTGGGGTCAGTTCTTC.

This chain joins TRBV29-1 and TRBJ1-2; D ambiguous. CDR1 and CDR2 (germline): SQVTM, ANQGSEA. The CDR3 extends over 14 amino acids. Trimming took 3 bases from V and 1 from J, leaving 12 bases between them. CDR3 amino acids: CSVEEGGFNYGYTF. CDR3 sequence (DNA): TGCAGCGTTGAGGAGGGCGGTTTTAACTATGGCTACACCTTC.

The V and J genes are TRBV14 and TRBJ1-1; D is ambiguous. V was cut by 0 bases and J by 0 bases, with 2 bases left in between. This CDR3 comprises 13 residues. Germline CDR1 and CDR2: SGHDN and FVKESK. CDR3 amino acids: CASSQDMNTEAFF. As DNA, the CDR3 is TGTGCCAGCAGCCAAGACATGAACACTGAAGCTTTCTTT.

The gene calls are TRBV28 and TRBJ2-1; the match to TRBD2 covers 11 bases. CDR1 is MDHEN, CDR2 SYDVKM, per germline. CDR3 length: 16 amino acids. V shed 3 bases, J shed 6 bases, and the junction held 7 bases outside the gene matches. CDR3 amino acids: CASSFGLAGGRNEQFF. The CDR3 DNA follows: TGTGCCAGCAGTTTCGGGCTAGCGGGAGGACGCAATGAGCAGTTCTTC.

The chain recombines TRBV6-5 with TRBJ2-7; TRBD2 matches at 11 bases. This CDR3 region has 15 residues. The ends lost 6 bases at V and 1 base at J; junction bases unmatched: 5. CDR1 and CDR2 from the germline V gene are MNHEY and SVGAGI. The DNA for the CDR3 is TGTGCCAGCAGAGGGACTAGCGGAGATTCCTACGAGCAGTACTTC. This sequence encodes CASRGTSGDSYEQYF.

The genes are TRBV5-1 and TRBJ2-4; possible D gene TRBD2, 5 bases. Germline CDR1 SGHRS, CDR2 YFSETQ. V shed 4 bases and J shed 8 bases, with 19 bases lying between them. The CDR3 length is 15 residues. In DNA form, the CDR3 reads TGCGCCAGCAGCGGTGGGAGCTTGGGCCTCGACATTCAGTACTTC. Translation gives CASSGGSLGLDIQYF.

The chain has TRBV5-1 and TRBJ2-1; D remains unclear. There are 12 residues in the CDR3. Germline CDR1 reads SGHRS; CDR2 reads YFSETQ. The V end was cut by 4 bases, the J end by 3 bases, with 5 bases between. This CDR3 is CASSVNYNEQFF. For the CDR3, the DNA is TGCGCCAGCAGCGTGAACTACAATGAGCAGTTCTTC.

J is TRBJ2-3 and V is TRBV27; 7 bases fit TRBD2. The V gene's germline CDR1 is MNHEY and CDR2 SMNVEV (reference sequence). This CDR3 is 15 amino acids long. Losses at the gene ends were 3 bases for V and 0 bases for J; bases not matched to a gene: 3. As DNA, the CDR3 is TGTGCCAGCAGTTTTCTAGCGGTTAGCACAGATACGCAGTATTTT. Translation: CASSFLAVSTDTQYF.

This chain uses TRBV9 with TRBJ1-2; D unresolved. Germline CDR1 SGDLS, CDR2 YYNGEE. CDR3 length equals 15 residues. The germline V and J ends were trimmed by 0 bases and 0 bases, with 9 bases remaining between them. The CDR3 sequence is CASSVGPVANYGYTF. The CDR3 DNA sequence: TGTGCCAGCAGCGTAGGCCCAGTAGCTAACTATGGCTACACCTTC.

J is TRBJ1-1 and V is TRBV7-2; 8 bases map to TRBD1. The J segment lost 0 bases and the V segment lost 1 base, leaving 7 bases of the junction unmatched. From germline, CDR1 is SGHTA and CDR2 FQGNSA. The CDR3 totals 17 residues. The CDR3 DNA reads as TGTGCCAGCAGCTTAGGCAGGGGGCGCGCCATGAACACTGAAGCTTTCTTT. Protein: CASSLGRGRAMNTEAFF.

In nucleotides, the CDR3 is TGTGCCAGCAATATGTTCACCACAGGGGTGCACACTGAAGCTTTCTTT. Translating it yields CASNMFTTGVHTEAFF. The rearrangement joins TRBV19 to TRBJ1-1; 7 bases map to TRBD1. This CDR3 is 16 amino acids long. CDR1 and CDR2 (germline): LNHDA, SQIVND (reference sequence). The trim removed 9 bases at V and 3 bases at J, leaving 16 bases unmatched.

V is TRBV27 and J is TRBJ2-2, with no clear D. Germline CDR1 is MNHEY and CDR2 is SMNVEV (reference sequence). V was trimmed by 7 bases and J by 4 bases, leaving 7 bases between them. The CDR3 loop spans 12 amino acids. The CDR3 DNA reads TGTGCCAGCATCGATGGCACCGGGGAGCTGTTTTTT. As protein: CASIDGTGELFF.

The V gene is TRBV27, the J gene TRBJ2-7; TRBD2 matches 7 bases. The CDR3 is 14 residues long. The V gene's germline CDR1 is MNHEY and CDR2 SMNVEV (reference sequence). J lost 4 bases, V lost 4 bases, and 7 bases had no gene match. The CDR3 bases are TGTGCCAGCAGTTACTCCGGGACTAATTACGAGCAGTACTTC. Protein: CASSYSGTNYEQYF.

Regarding this clone: Other DNA sequences within the sample encode an identical CDR3. V is TRBV28 and J is TRBJ1-5, with D maybe TRBD1 (6 bases). The germline gives CDR1 MDHEN, CDR2 SYDVKM. Trimming took 3 bases from V and 0 from J, leaving 12 bases between them. This CDR3 is 16 amino acids long. CDR3: CASSFRTGYSNQPQHF. CDR3 bases: TGTGCCAGCAGTTTCAGAACAGGGTATAGCAATCAGCCCCAGCATTTT.

CDR3: CASRWDRYGYTF. The CDR3 nucleotides are TGTGCCAGCAGGTGGGACCGCTATGGCTACACCTTC. The chain combines TRBV2 with TRBJ1-2; D is perhaps TRBD1 (5 bases). Trimming took 6 bases from V and 4 from J, leaving 9 bases between them. Germline V CDR1 and CDR2: SNHLY, FYNNEI. CDR3 size: 12 residues.

Remarks on this clone: Other DNA sequences within the sample encode an identical CDR3. CDR3 in DNA: TGTGCCAGCAGTTACTCTACAGGGTCCACTGAAGCTTTCTTT. As protein: CASSYSTGSTEAFF. V is TRBV6-5 and J is TRBJ1-1; perhaps TRBD1 as D (6 bases). The length of the CDR3 is 14 residues. V gave up 0 bases and J gave up 4 bases, with 9 bases separating them. Germline lookup yields CDR1 MNHEY and CDR2 SVGAGI.

The CDR3 nucleotides are TGTGCCAGCAGTACAAACCCACAGGGCAATGAGCAGTTCTTC. Translating gives CASSTNPQGNEQFF. V is TRBV2 and J is TRBJ2-1; D may be TRBD1 (6 bases). Trimming took off 5 bases at V and 6 bases at J, with 14 bases between the two ends. The length of the CDR3 is 14 residues. Germline values: CDR1 SNHLY, CDR2 FYNNEI.

Only one count was recorded for this clone. The chain uses TRBV5-1 and TRBJ1-1; 9 positions agree with TRBD1. Germline assignment: CDR1 SGHRS and CDR2 YFSETQ. Trimming took 3 bases from V and 4 from J; bases not matched to a gene: 4. CDR3 length equals 14 residues. CDR3 coding DNA: TGCGCCAGCAGCTCCGGGACAGGGTTCACTGAAGCTTTCTTT. Encoded protein: CASSSGTGFTEAFF. The full variable domain, completed using reference TRBV5-1 and TRBJ1-1, is KAGVTQTPRYLIKTRGQQVTLSCSPISGHRSVSWYQQTPGQGLQFLFEYFSETQRNKGNFPGRFSGRQFSNSRSEMNVSTLELGDSALYLCASSSGTGFTEAFFGQGTRLTVV.

The rearrangement joins TRBV4-2 to TRBJ2-1; TRBD2 agrees at 11 bases. This CDR3 spans 19 amino acids. The germline CDR1 and CDR2 sequences are LGHNA and YNFKEQ. Trimming removed 0 bases from V and 4 bases from J; junction bases left unmatched: 11. CDR3 loop: CASSQDPGLAGGKYNEQFF. The CDR3 coding sequence is TGTGCCAGCAGCCAAGATCCCGGGCTAGCGGGAGGAAAATACAATGAGCAGTTCTTC.

CDR3 coding DNA: TGTGCCAGCAGTCCGCAGACAGGGAGGGGTAATGAAAAACTGTTTTTT. This codes for CASSPQTGRGNEKLFF. This chain joins TRBV27 and TRBJ1-4, with 7 bases lining up with TRBD1. Germline lookup yields CDR1 MNHEY and CDR2 SMNVEV (reference sequence). This CDR3 has 16 residues. V lost 5 bases to trimming and J lost 4 bases; unmatched junction nucleotides: 10. The entire variable domain, with the rest obtained from reference TRBV27 and TRBJ1-4, is as follows: EAQVTQNPRYLITVTGKKLTVTCSQNMNHEYMSWYRQDPGLGLRQIYYSMNVEVTDKGDVPEGYKVSRKEKRNFPLILESPSPNQTSLYFCASSPQTGRGNEKLFFGSGTQLSVL.

The J gene is TRBJ2-3, the V gene TRBV28, with D possibly being TRBD2 (6 bases). Trimming took off 3 bases at V and 2 bases at J, with 12 bases between the two ends. CDR1 and CDR2 (germline): MDHEN, SYDVKM. The CDR3 is 15 residues long. CDR3 DNA: TGTGCCAGCAGTTTGGGAGGACGGATCACAGATACGCAGTATTTT. Its translation is CASSLGGRITDTQYF.

The chain carries TRBV5-4 and TRBJ2-2; D may be TRBD2 (6 bases). Between the trimmed V and J ends, which lost 7 bases and 1 base, there was a span of 14 bases. The germline CDR1 and CDR2 sequences are SGHNT and YYREEE (reference sequence). The CDR3 contains 15 residues. The CDR3 sequence is CASAFGGENTGELFF. The DNA of the CDR3 is TGTGCCAGCGCCTTTGGCGGGGAGAACACCGGGGAGCTGTTTTTT.

V and J are TRBV7-2 and TRBJ2-6, with D perhaps TRBD1 (5 bases). Trimming pared 4 bases from V and 2 bases from J, leaving 9 bases between. The CDR3 has 15 amino acids. CDR1 is SGHTA, CDR2 FQGNSA, per germline. CDR3 sequence: CASSSGIAGANVLTF. CDR3 coding DNA: TGTGCCAGCAGCTCAGGGATTGCTGGGGCCAACGTCCTGACTTTC.

The chain employs TRBV2 and TRBJ1-1; no firm D call. Germline V gene data show CDR1 as SNHLY and CDR2 as FYNNEI. CDR3 length equals 12 residues. Trimming removed 6 bases at V and 5 bases at J, with 10 bases between. CDR3: CASRPLLTEAFF. The CDR3 DNA is TGTGCCAGCAGGCCCCTATTGACTGAAGCTTTCTTT.

Comments on this clone: This sample also contains other DNA sequences that code for the same CDR3. The chain couples TRBV27 to TRBJ2-7; maybe TRBD2 (5 bases). Trimming shortened V by 1 base and J by 4 bases, and 8 bases separated the two germline ends. The CDR3 covers 13 residues. The germline V gene encodes CDR1 MNHEY and CDR2 SMNVEV (reference sequence). CDR3 loop: CASSLLRGYEQYF. The CDR3 bases are TGTGCCAGCAGTTTATTACGGGGTTACGAGCAGTACTTC.

The chain employs TRBV9 and TRBJ2-7; D gene unclear. The CDR3 has 14 amino acids. Germline CDR1 SGDLS, CDR2 YYNGEE. Trimming cost V 4 bases and J 3 bases, with 14 bases left between them. Written as DNA, the CDR3 is TGTGCCAGCAGCATTGGGCAGAAGAGCTACGAGCAGTACTTC. Amino acid sequence: CASSIGQKSYEQYF.

This clone was observed once. The chain's CDR3 is CASSQRLAGGPYEQYF. CDR3 DNA sequence: TGCGCCAGCAGCCAAAGACTAGCGGGAGGTCCCTACGAGCAGTACTTC. The chain couples TRBV4-1 to TRBJ2-7; 13 bases line up with TRBD2. This CDR3 comprises 16 residues. J gave up 2 bases and V 2 bases, and 3 bases lay outside the gene matches. Germline V gives CDR1 MGHRA, CDR2 YSYEKL.

V is TRBV2 and J is TRBJ1-2, with D tentatively TRBD1 (6 bases). Trimming removed 3 bases from V and 8 bases from J, with 19 bases in between. Germline lookup yields CDR1 SNHLY and CDR2 FYNNEI. The CDR3 length is 15 residues. CDR3 amino acids: CASSDGQRPKKGYTF. In nucleotides, the CDR3 is TGTGCCAGCAGTGACGGACAGCGTCCGAAGAAAGGCTACACCTTC.

To note about this clone: This same CDR3 is encoded by further DNA sequences in the sample. The chain recombines TRBV5-1 with TRBJ2-7, with D perhaps matching TRBD1 (5 bases). V gave up 2 bases and J gave up 7 bases, with 10 bases separating them. Germline V gives CDR1 SGHRS, CDR2 YFSETQ. This CDR3 spans 12 amino acids. The CDR3 DNA sequence: TGCGCCAGCAGCTTCCCTCCAGGGGAGCAGTACTTC. It codes for CASSFPPGEQYF.

The chain couples TRBV4-1 to TRBJ2-7, with a possible D match to TRBD1 (5 bases). Germline V CDR1 and CDR2: MGHRA, YSYEKL. The CDR3 is made up of 15 amino acids. The V end lost 0 bases, the J end lost 0 bases, and 9 bases lay between the germline ends. CDR3 sequence (DNA): TGCGCCAGCAGCCAAGATCAGGGCAGCTCCTACGAGCAGTACTTC. This encodes CASSQDQGSSYEQYF.